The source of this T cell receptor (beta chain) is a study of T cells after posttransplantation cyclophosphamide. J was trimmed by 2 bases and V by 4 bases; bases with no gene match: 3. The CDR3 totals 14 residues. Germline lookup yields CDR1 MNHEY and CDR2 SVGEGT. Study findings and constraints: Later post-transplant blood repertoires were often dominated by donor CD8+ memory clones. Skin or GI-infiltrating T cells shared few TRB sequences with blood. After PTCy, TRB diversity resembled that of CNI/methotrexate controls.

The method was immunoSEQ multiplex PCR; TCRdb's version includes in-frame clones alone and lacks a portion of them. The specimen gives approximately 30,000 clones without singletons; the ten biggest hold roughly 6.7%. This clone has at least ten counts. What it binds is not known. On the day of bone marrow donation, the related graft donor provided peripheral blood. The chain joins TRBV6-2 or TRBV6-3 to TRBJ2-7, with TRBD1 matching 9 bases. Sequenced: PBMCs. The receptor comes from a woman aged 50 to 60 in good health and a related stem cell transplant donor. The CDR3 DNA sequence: TGTGCCAGCAGTTGGACAGGGGCCCCCTACGAGCAGTACTTC. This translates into CASSWTGAPYEQYF.